The entry below describes one TCR beta chain. What it recognizes is unknown. The data originate from a study of T-cell reconstitution after alpha-beta-depleted transplantation in children. Study-level results: Several hundred rapidly expanded clones from non-depleted graft cells reportedly supplied alpha-beta T cells about two months post-transplant. Newly made T cells mostly supplied T-cell counts and diversity one year after transplant. Where some patients showed high TCRbeta diversity at day 60, it came from recipient T cells and thymic progenitors that had survived.

The authors prepared the TCRbeta library with unique molecular identifiers. Each CDR3 protein is one row after TCRdb ran MiXCR on the PCR reads. The table shows around 580,000 distinct CDR3 sequences, with around 23% occurring only once. The V and J ends lost 5 bases and 0 bases respectively, with 18 bases between them. Germline CDR1 reads SGHTA; CDR2 reads FQGNSA. The CDR3 is made up of 17 amino acids. The material sequenced was PBMCs, mostly from graft donor cells, taken 360 days after TCRalphabeta/CD19-depleted stem cell transplant. The chain uses TRBV7-2 and TRBJ2-3; no clear D gene. This receptor was obtained from a boy in the first two years of life who had a stem cell transplant for acute myeloid leukemia, so the T cells may come from the graft donor. The chain's CDR3 is CASSPPLHPKSTDTQYF. The CDR3 DNA reads TGTGCCAGCAGCCCCCCCCTGCACCCCAAAAGCACAGATACGCAGTATTTT.